Sequencing of this TCR beta chain was carried out in a study of read filtering for tumor transcriptome and immune sequencing. Study-wide points: RNA-seq captured clonotypes less deeply and reliably than IR-seq.

This clonotype was seen a handful of times. Its cognate antigen is unknown. This library used around 0.4 ug RNA and molecular barcoded adaptors spanning alpha/delta and beta/gamma chains. MiXCR was run by TCRdb on the reads, yielding one entry per CDR3 protein. The sample lists about 15,000 distinct CDR3 sequences, approximately 20% seen once, with about 84% in the top ten. The V end lost 4 bases, the J end lost 8 bases, and 9 bases lay between the germline ends. Per germline, CDR1 SQVTM and CDR2 ANQGSEA. There are 11 residues in the CDR3. The clonotype originates from a donor aged 40 or older with multiple myeloma. The chain uses TRBV29-1 and TRBJ2-4; D perhaps matches TRBD2 (6 bases). Sequencing used a population of CD138-negative cells sorted from bone marrow. CDR3: CSVGEVDIQYF. The CDR3 DNA reads TGCAGCGTTGGGGAGGTGGACATTCAGTACTTC.